The following is a T cell receptor (beta chain) sequence with its context. As yet, its antigen is unknown. This sample stems from a study of shared clonotypes between healthy human individuals. About the study: CD4 naive and CD4 memory each took three plates per donor, while CD8 naive took two and CD8 memory one.

The protocol was immunoSEQ multiplex PCR, while the TCRdb copy is restricted to in-frame clones and leaves out a portion. The sample yields over a million clones, around 95% seen once. Negatively enriched CD4+ T cells were divided by CD45RA into naive and memory. Findings and caveats of the study: Among non-shared clonotypes, generation probabilities were lower than among those shared by all four donors. What naive subsets generally showed was a larger estimated richness than memory subsets showed.

There are 14 residues in the CDR3. Trimming cost V 5 bases and J 0 bases, with 8 bases left between them. CDR1 MNHNS and CDR2 SASEGT come from the germline V gene. The TCR sequence derives from a man aged 25-40 years in good health. The sample comprised naive CD4+ T cells sorted from blood. The subset was: CD45RA+ positively selected. J is TRBJ1-5 and V is TRBV6-1; D is undetermined. DNA for the CDR3: TGTGCCAGCAGTACAGAGTATAGCAATCAGCCCCAGCATTTT. This sequence encodes CASSTEYSNQPQHF.